A single sample is the source of the 7 T cell receptor beta chains below, sequenced in a study of blood T cell repertoires in COVID-19. Only in-frame clones appear in the TCRdb table, and some are missing; sequencing was by immunoSEQ multiplex PCR. This table has fewer than 400,000 clones, 83% appearing once. Material: peripheral blood. The origin of the receptors is a man aged 25 to 45 with active or convalescent COVID-19.

V gene TRBV11-3 combines with J gene TRBJ1-4; 9 bases match TRBD1. Germline CDR1 reads SGHNT; CDR2 reads YENEEA. The length of the CDR3 is 15 residues. J gave up 5 bases and V 5 bases, and 6 bases lay outside the gene matches. The CDR3 DNA follows: TGTGCCAGCAGCCGGACAGGGGCCCACAATGAAAAACTGTTTTTT. Protein: CASSRTGAHNEKLFF. Drawing the rest from reference TRBV11-3 and TRBJ1-4, the complete variable domain is EAGVVQSPRYKIIEKKQPVAFWCNPISGHNTLYWYLQNLGQGPELLIRYENEEAVDDSQLPKDRFSAERLKGVDSTLKIQPAELGDSAVYLCASSRTGAHNEKLFFGSGTQLSVL.

This clone was seen just once. J is TRBJ1-3 and V is TRBV4-2; 8 nucleotides agree with TRBD1. The junction had 3 bases not matched to a gene; V was cut back by 4 bases and J by 4 bases. Per the germline V gene, CDR1 is LGHNA and CDR2 is YNFKEQ. The CDR3 has 14 amino acids. The CDR3 nucleotides read TGTGCCAGCAGCCGGGGACAGGACGGAAACACCATATATTTT. Protein: CASSRGQDGNTIYF.

This rearrangement joins TRBV7-2 to TRBJ2-1; D is undetermined. CDR3 length: 13 amino acids. Trimming shortened V by 5 bases and J by 5 bases, and 10 bases separated the two germline ends. Germline V CDR1 and CDR2: SGHTA, FQGNSA. CDR3 sequence: CASSGHTDNEQFF. CDR3 coding DNA: TGTGCCAGCAGCGGGCATACAGACAATGAGCAGTTCTTC.

CDR3 loop: CASRWQGSGELFF. The CDR3 nucleotides read TGTGCCAGCAGATGGCAGGGAAGCGGGGAGCTGTTTTTT. V gene TRBV11-3 combines with J gene TRBJ2-2, with a tentative D call TRBD1 (5 bases). V shed 6 bases and J shed 7 bases, with 12 bases lying between them. Germline V gives CDR1 SGHNT, CDR2 YENEEA. The CDR3 totals 13 residues.

The chain couples TRBV7-3 to TRBJ1-6; D possibly corresponds to TRBD1 (6 bases). CDR1 is SGHTA and CDR2 is FQGTGA in the germline V gene. V was trimmed by 3 bases and J by 7 bases, leaving 10 bases between them. The CDR3 consists of 14 residues. The DNA for the CDR3 is TGTGCCAGCAGCTTTTCAGGGGCCAATTCACCCCTCCACTTT. This translates into CASSFSGANSPLHF.

V usage is TRBV5-1 and J usage is TRBJ1-1, with D possibly matching TRBD1 (6 bases). The CDR3 is 15 amino acids. Germline CDR1 is SGHRS and CDR2 is YFSETQ. V lost 4 bases and J 3 bases, leaving 16 bases between the germline ends. The CDR3 DNA is TGCGCCAGCAGCCTAAAGGACAGACCCTACACTGAAGCTTTCTTT. The encoded protein is CASSLKDRPYTEAFF.

The chain has TRBV2 and TRBJ2-1, with TRBD2 matching 7 bases. V dropped 3 bases and J dropped 4; count of bases not matched to a gene: 3. This CDR3 contains 14 residues. CDR1 and CDR2 (germline): SNHLY, FYNNEI. In DNA form, the CDR3 reads TGTGCCAGCAGTGACCAGCGGGGTTACAATGAGCAGTTCTTC. This sequence encodes CASSDQRGYNEQFF.